A single sample is the source of the 4 T cell receptor beta chains below, sequenced in a study of blood T cell repertoires in COVID-19. Assay used: immunoSEQ multiplex PCR; TCRdb lists only in-frame clones, some missing. Among about 220,000 clones listed, about 86% were seen once. Sequenced material: peripheral blood. These TCRs come from a woman aged 55-69 years with acute or convalescent COVID-19.

V is TRBV6-1 and J is TRBJ2-7; no firm D call. Germline CDR1 and CDR2: MNHNS and SASEGT. The CDR3 totals 14 residues. With 3 bases removed from V and 2 bases from J, the gap between germline ends came to 11 bases. The CDR3, as DNA: TGTGCCAGCAGTGATGACGGGTCCACCTACGAGCAGTACTTC. This sequence encodes CASSDDGSTYEQYF.

The chain carries TRBV3-1 (or the pseudogene TRBV3-2) and TRBJ1-2; tentatively, D is TRBD1 (6 bases). Germline V CDR1 and CDR2: LGHDT, YNNKEL (reference sequence). V shed 7 bases and J shed 5 bases, with 17 bases lying between them. There are 14 residues in the CDR3. The CDR3 DNA sequence: TGTGCCAGCACTCTTAGGGGGGAGGGGTATGGCTACACCTTC. Its translation is CASTLRGEGYGYTF.

The chain employs TRBV2 and TRBJ1-5, with 9 positions matching TRBD1. The CDR3 has 13 amino acids. The germline CDR1 and CDR2 sequences are SNHLY and FYNNEI. The trim removed 6 bases at V and 4 bases at J, leaving 1 base unmatched. The CDR3 region has the DNA TGTGCCAGCAGGGGACAGGGAAATCAGCCCCAGCATTTT. This gives the protein CASRGQGNQPQHF.

The rearrangement uses TRBV2 and TRBJ1-5; 8 bases align to TRBD1. Trimming at V came to 6 bases and at J to 3 bases, leaving 4 bases not matched to a gene. This CDR3 has 14 residues. Germline CDR1 reads SNHLY; CDR2 reads FYNNEI. CDR3 sequence: CASSTGGTNQPQHF. For the CDR3, the DNA is TGTGCCAGCAGCACAGGGGGGACCAATCAGCCCCAGCATTTT.